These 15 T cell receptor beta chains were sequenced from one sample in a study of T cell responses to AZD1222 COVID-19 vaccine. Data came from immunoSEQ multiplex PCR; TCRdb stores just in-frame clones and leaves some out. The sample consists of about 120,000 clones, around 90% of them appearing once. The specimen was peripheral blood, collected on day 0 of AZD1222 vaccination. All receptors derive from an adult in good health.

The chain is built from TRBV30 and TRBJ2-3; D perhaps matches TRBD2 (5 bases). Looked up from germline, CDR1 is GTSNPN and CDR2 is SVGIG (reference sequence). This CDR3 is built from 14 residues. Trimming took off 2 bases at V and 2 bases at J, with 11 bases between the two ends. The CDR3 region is CAWSRKLVTDTQYF. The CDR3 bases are TGTGCCTGGAGTAGAAAACTAGTCACAGATACGCAGTATTTT.

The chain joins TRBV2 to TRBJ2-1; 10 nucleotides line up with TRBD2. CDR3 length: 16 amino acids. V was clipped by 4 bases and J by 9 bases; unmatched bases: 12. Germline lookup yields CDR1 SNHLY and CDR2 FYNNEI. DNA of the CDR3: TGTGCCAGCAGTGGTGGAGCGGGAGGGCGGGTTGCTGAGCAGTTCTTC. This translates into CASSGGAGGRVAEQFF.

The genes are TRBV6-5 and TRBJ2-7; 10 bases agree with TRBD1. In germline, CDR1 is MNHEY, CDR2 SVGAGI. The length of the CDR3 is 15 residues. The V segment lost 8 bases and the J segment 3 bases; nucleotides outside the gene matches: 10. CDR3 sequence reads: CASRAGTGVLYEQYF. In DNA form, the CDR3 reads TGTGCCAGCCGCGCCGGGACAGGGGTTCTCTACGAGCAGTACTTC.

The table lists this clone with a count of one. The CDR3 coding sequence is TGCGCCAGCAGCTGGGGGGACCGCCACACTGAAGCTTTCTTT. It specifies CASSWGDRHTEAFF. This rearrangement joins TRBV5-1 to TRBJ1-1; weak D call: TRBD1 (5 bases). Germline-derived CDR1 and CDR2 are SGHRS and YFSETQ. Trimming left V 3 bases short and J 3 bases short, with 12 bases between. The CDR3 is 14 residues long.

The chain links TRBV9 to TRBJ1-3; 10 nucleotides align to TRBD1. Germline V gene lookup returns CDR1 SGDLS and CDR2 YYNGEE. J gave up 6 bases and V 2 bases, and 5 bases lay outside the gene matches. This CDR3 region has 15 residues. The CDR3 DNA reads TGTGCCAGCAGCGTCGGAGGGACAGGGGAAAACACCATATATTTT. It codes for CASSVGGTGENTIYF. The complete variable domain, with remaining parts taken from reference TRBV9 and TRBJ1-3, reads DSGVTQTPKHLITATGQRVTLRCSPRSGDLSVYWYQQSLDQGLQFLIQYYNGEERAKGNILERFSAQQFPDLHSELNLSSLELGDSALYFCASSVGGTGENTIYFGEGSWLTVV.

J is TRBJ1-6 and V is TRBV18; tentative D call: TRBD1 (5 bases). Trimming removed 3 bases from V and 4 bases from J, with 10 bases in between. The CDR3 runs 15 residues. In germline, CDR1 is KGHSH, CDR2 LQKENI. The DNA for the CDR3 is TGTGCCAGCTCACCGACGGAGGGGTATAATTCACCCCTCCACTTT. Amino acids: CASSPTEGYNSPLHF.

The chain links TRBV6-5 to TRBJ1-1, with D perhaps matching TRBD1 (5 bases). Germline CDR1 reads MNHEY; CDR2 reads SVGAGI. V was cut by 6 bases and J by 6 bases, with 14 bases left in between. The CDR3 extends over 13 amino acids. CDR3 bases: TGTGCCAGCAGACCACCCGGGACTTCTGAAGCTTTCTTT. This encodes CASRPPGTSEAFF.

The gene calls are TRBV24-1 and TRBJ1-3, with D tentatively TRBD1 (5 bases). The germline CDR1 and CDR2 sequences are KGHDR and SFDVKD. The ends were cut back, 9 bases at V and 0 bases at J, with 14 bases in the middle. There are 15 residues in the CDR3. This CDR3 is CATGHNLSSGNTIYF. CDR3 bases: TGTGCCACCGGACACAATCTAAGCTCTGGAAACACCATATATTTT.

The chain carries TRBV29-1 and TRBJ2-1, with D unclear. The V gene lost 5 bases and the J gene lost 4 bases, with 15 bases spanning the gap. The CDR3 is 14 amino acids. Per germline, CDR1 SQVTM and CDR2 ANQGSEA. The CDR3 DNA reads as TGCAGCGTTCGAAACTATGGAAGTTACAATGAGCAGTTCTTC. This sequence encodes CSVRNYGSYNEQFF.

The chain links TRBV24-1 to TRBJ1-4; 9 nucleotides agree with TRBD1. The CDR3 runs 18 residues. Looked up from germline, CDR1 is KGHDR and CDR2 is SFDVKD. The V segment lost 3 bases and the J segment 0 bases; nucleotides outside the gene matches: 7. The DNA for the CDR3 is TGTGCCACCAGTGATCAAGGACAGGGGAGTGCAACTAATGAAAAACTGTTTTTT. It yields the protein CATSDQGQGSATNEKLFF.

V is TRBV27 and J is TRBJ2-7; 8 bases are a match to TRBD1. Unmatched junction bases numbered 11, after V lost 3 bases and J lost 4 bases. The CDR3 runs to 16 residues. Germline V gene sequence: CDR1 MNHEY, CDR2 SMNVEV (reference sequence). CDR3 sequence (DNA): TGTGCCAGCAGTTTCACGGGACACACAGGGGGTTACGAGCAGTACTTC. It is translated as CASSFTGHTGGYEQYF.

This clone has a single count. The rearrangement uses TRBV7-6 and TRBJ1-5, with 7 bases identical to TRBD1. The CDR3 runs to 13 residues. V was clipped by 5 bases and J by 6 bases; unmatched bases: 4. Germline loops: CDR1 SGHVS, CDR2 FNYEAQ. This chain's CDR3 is CASSPNRGQPQHF. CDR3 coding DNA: TGTGCCAGCAGCCCCAACAGGGGTCAGCCCCAGCATTTT.

CDR3 residues: CASSTGYNEQYF. For the CDR3, the DNA is TGTGCCAGCAGCACCGGTTACAACGAGCAGTACTTC. The genes are TRBV7-9 and TRBJ2-7; D call uncertain. CDR1 and CDR2 from the germline V gene are SEHNR and FQNEAQ (reference sequence). V lost 5 bases, J lost 5 bases, and 10 bases lay in between. The CDR3 sequence is 12 residues long. Together with reference TRBV7-9 and TRBJ2-7, the CDR3 gives the full variable domain: DTGVSQNPRHKITKRGQNVTFRCDPISEHNRLYWYRQTLGQGPEFLTYFQNEAQLEKSRLLSDRFSAERPKGSFSTLEIQRTEQGDSAMYLCASSTGYNEQYFGPGTRLTVT.

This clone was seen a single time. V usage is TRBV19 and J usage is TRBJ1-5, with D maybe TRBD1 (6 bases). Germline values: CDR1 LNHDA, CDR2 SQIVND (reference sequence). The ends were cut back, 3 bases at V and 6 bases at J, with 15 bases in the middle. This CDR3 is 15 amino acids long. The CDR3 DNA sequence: TGTGCCAGTAGTATCGAGCGGACAGCTTCTCAGCCCCAGCATTTT. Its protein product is CASSIERTASQPQHF.

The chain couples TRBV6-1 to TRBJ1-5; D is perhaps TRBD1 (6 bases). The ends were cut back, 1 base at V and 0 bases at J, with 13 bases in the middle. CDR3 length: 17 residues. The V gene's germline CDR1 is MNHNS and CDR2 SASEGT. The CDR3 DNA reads TGTGCCAGCAGTGAAGTCGTCAGGGGACTTAGCAATCAGCCCCAGCATTTT. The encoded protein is CASSEVVRGLSNQPQHF.